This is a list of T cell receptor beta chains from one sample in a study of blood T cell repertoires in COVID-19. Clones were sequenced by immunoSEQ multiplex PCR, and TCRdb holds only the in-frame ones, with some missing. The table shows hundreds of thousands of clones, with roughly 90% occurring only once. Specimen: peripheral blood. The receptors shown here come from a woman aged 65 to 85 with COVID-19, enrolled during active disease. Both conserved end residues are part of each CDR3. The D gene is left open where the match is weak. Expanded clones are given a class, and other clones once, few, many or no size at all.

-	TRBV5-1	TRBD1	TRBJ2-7	TGCGCCAGCAGCTTCGTCGGGACAGGGACAACCTACGAGCAGTACTTC	CASSFVGTGTTYEQYF
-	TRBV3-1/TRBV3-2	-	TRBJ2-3	TGTGCCAGCAGCCAAGTTGGGACACCGTACACAGATACGCAGTATTTT	CASSQVGTPYTDTQYF
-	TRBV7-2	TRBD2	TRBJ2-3	TGTGCCAGCAGCCCACTAGCGGGGGGTATCCCAGATACGCAGTATTTT	CASSPLAGGIPDTQYF
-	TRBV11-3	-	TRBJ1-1	TGTGCCAGCAGCTTAGGGTCGGACACTGAAGCTTTCTTT	CASSLGSDTEAFF
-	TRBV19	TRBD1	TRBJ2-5	TGTGCCAGTAGCCGACAGGGAAGAGAGGCCCAGTACTTC	CASSRQGREAQYF
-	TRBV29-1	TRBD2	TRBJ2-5	TGCAGCGTTCGCGCGGGGGGGCCAACAGAGACCCAGTACTTC	CSVRAGGPTETQYF
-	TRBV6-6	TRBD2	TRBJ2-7	TGTGCCAGCACCGGACTAGCGGGGGGTCGCGAGCAGTACTTC	CASTGLAGGREQYF
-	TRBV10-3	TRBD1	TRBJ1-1	TGTGCCACCCTGCGTGAGGGGGCTTTCACTGAAGCTTTCTTT	CATLREGAFTEAFF
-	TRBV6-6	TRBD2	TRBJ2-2	TGTGCCAGCAGTAAACCGGGGGGACTAGACACCGGGGAGCTGTTTTTT	CASSKPGGLDTGELFF
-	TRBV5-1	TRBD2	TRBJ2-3	TGCGCCAGCAGCGGGAGCGGGGGGGCATCAGATACGCAGTATTTT	CASSGSGGASDTQYF
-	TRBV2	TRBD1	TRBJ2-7	TGTGCCAGCACCCTATCCGCCGGGACAGGGGGCTACGAGCAGTACTTC	CASTLSAGTGGYEQYF
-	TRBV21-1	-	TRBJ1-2	TGTGCCAGCAGCAAAGAATCTACCGCCCCGGGACAGGGCTGGTATGGCTACACCTTC	CASSKESTAPGQGWYGYTF
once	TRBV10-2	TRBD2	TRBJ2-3	TGCGCCAGCAGTGAGTTTGGGAGCGGGGGGCAGTATTTT	CASSEFGSGGQYF
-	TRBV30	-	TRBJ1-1	TGTGCCTGGAGTAAATGGGGCTTGAACACTGAAGCTTTCTTT	CAWSKWGLNTEAFF
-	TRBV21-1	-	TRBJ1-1	TGTGCCAGCAGCCGAGGGGGACACCCATCGAACACTGAAGCTTTCTTT	CASSRGGHPSNTEAFF
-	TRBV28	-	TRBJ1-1	TGTGCCAGCAGTTTACTGGGGGCGATTACTGAAGCTTTCTTT	CASSLLGAITEAFF
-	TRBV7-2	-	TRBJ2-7	TGTGCCAGCAGTTCGGACACATCCTACGAGCAGTACTTC	CASSSDTSYEQYF
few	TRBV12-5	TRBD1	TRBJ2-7	TGTGCTAGTGGCCGCGTGGGACAGGGGTCCTACGAGCAGTACTTC	CASGRVGQGSYEQYF
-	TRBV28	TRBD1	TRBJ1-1	TGTGCCAGCAGTACCTTGGACAGGGAGAACACTGAAGCTTTCTTT	CASSTLDRENTEAFF
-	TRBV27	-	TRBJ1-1	TGTGCCAGCAGTTGGTCAGGGGAGGGCACTGAAGCTTTCTTT	CASSWSGEGTEAFF
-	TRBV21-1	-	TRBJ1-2	TGTGCCAGCAGCAAAACGGCAGGCAACTATGGCTACACCTTC	CASSKTAGNYGYTF
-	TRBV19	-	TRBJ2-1	TGTGCCAGTAGTATAGCGGGGAGCTCCTACAATGAGCAGTTCTTC	CASSIAGSSYNEQFF
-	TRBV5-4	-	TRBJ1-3	TGTGCCAGCAGCTCGGCGGGGGCCGGAAACACCATATATTTT	CASSSAGAGNTIYF
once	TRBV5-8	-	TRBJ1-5	TGTGCCAGCAGCGGGGGGGGGATCAATCAGCCCCAGCATTTT	CASSGGGINQPQHF
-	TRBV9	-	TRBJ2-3	TGTGCCAGCAGCGTAGTTCCCCAGGGGGATACGCAGTATTTT	CASSVVPQGDTQYF
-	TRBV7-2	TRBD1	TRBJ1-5	TGTGCCAGCAGCCAGAGTGGGACAGGGGGCTATCAGCCCCAGCATTTT	CASSQSGTGGYQPQHF
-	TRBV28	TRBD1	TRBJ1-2	TGTGCCAGCAGTTTAGGGTCGACAGGGGGCTTAAGCTACACCTTC	CASSLGSTGGLSYTF
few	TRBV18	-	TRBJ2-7	TGTGCCAGCTCACCCGACGGGAACGAGCAGTACTTC	CASSPDGNEQYF
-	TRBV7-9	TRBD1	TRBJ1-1	TGTGCCAGCAGCTTTACAGGGGGCGACACTGAAGCTTTCTTT	CASSFTGGDTEAFF
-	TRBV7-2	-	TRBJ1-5	TGTGCCAGCAGCTTTCTTCCGCAGACAGGCCGTAGCAATCAGCCCCAGCATTTT	CASSFLPQTGRSNQPQHF
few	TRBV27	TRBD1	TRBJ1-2	TGTGCCAGTCGCCCCTCAGGGGGGAGCTATGGCTACACCTTC	CASRPSGGSYGYTF
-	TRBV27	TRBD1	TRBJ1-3	TGTGCCAGCAGTTTCCATGACAGGGGCCACTCTGGAAACACCATATATTTT	CASSFHDRGHSGNTIYF
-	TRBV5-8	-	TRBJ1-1	TGTGCCAGCAGCTTGGAGTGGAGAGCTTTCTTT	CASSLEWRAFF
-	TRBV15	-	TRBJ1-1	TGTGCCACCAGCACCAAACAGGGTGGGCACACTGAAACTTTCTTT	CATSTKQGGHTETFF
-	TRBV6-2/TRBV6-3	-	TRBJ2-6	TGTGCCAGCAGTTTAGATTCTGGGGCCAACGTCCTGACTTTC	CASSLDSGANVLTF
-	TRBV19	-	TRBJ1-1	TGTGCCAGTAGTATTACCCATGACAGGAGCACTGAAGCTTTCTTT	CASSITHDRSTEAFF
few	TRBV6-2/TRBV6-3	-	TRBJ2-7	TGTGCCAGCAGTTACGGCAGGGGCTACGAGCAGTACTTC	CASSYGRGYEQYF
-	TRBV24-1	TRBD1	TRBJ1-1	TGTGCCACCAGTGATCCGCGGACAGGGGAGGCTTTCTTT	CATSDPRTGEAFF
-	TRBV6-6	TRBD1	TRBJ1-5	TGTGCCAGCAGTCCGCAACGGACAGGGGCTCGGATTCAGCCCCAGCATTTT	CASSPQRTGARIQPQHF
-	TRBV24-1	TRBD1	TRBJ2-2	TGTGCCACCAGTGATTACGGGACAGGGATGAGCACCGGGGAGCTGTTTTTT	CATSDYGTGMSTGELFF
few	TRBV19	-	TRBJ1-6	TGTGCCAGTAGTACACAGGGCTACGGTTCACCCCTCCACTTT	CASSTQGYGSPLHF
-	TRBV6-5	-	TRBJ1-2	TGTGCCAGCACCCGGGGTTCCACCAATGGCTACACCTTC	CASTRGSTNGYTF
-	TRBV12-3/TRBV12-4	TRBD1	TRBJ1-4	TGTGCCAGCAGTCAGACAGGGAATGAAAAACTGTTTTTT	CASSQTGNEKLFF
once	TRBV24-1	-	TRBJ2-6	TGTGCCACCAGTGATCCTCGTGGGGAGTCTGGGGCCAACGTCCTGACTTTC	CATSDPRGESGANVLTF
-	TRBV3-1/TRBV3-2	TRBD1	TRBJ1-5	TGTGCCAGCAGCCAGGGACAGAATCAGCCCCAGCATTTT	CASSQGQNQPQHF
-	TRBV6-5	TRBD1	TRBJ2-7	TGTGCCAGCAGCCTCGGGACAGGTCTCTCCTACGAGCAGTACTTC	CASSLGTGLSYEQYF
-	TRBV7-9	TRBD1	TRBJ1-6	TGTGCCAGCAGCGCGGGGACAGGGTTTAATTCACCCCTCCACTTT	CASSAGTGFNSPLHF
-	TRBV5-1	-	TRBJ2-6	TGCGCCAGCAGCTTGGACATCTCTGGGGCCAACGTCCTGACTTTC	CASSLDISGANVLTF
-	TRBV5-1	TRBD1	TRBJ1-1	TGCGCCAGCAGCTACACATTAAGGACAGGGCGGGGAGGAACTGAAGCTTTCTTT	CASSYTLRTGRGGTEAFF
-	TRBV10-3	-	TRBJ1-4	TGTGCCATCAGTGAGTCGGCCCTAGGGGGTAAAAAGGAAAAACTGTTTTTT	CAISESALGGKKEKLFF
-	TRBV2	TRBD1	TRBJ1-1	TGTGCCAGCAGGACGGACAGGGAGGGCACTGAAGCTTTCTTT	CASRTDREGTEAFF
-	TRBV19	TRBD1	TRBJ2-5	TGTGCCAGTAGTATTGGACAGGGGAGACAAGAGACCCAGTACTTC	CASSIGQGRQETQYF
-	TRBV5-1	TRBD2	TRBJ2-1	TGCGCCAGCAGCGAACAGCCTCCGGGACTAGACAATGAGCAGTTCTTC	CASSEQPPGLDNEQFF
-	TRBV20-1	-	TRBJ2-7	TGCAGTGCTAGCCAGGGTGGGGAGCAGTACTTC	CSASQGGEQYF